This note documents a single T cell receptor beta chain sequence. This CDR3 is also generated by other DNA sequences in the sample. CD45RO-negative, CCR7-selected cells formed the naive CD8 fraction, which excluded terminally differentiated effector memory CD45RA+ cells. The sample is drawn from a study of shared clonotypes between healthy human individuals. The CDR3 sequence is 14 residues long. Per germline, CDR1 LNHDA and CDR2 SQIVND (reference sequence). V was pared by 2 bases and J by 7 bases, with 1 base of the junction left unmatched. Using immunoSEQ multiplex PCR, the repertoire was profiled, and TCRdb retains in-frame clones only, with some absent. The data hold about 2 million clones, with roughly 94% observed a single time.

V usage is TRBV19 and J usage is TRBJ2-1; TRBD2 matches 11 bases. The source is a man aged 18 to 35 in good health. The sequenced sample consisted of naive CD8+ T cells sorted from blood. CDR3 sequence reads: CASSIIAGGNEQFF. CDR3 sequence (DNA): TGTGCCAGTAGTATAATAGCGGGGGGGAATGAGCAGTTCTTC. Variable domain in full (rest from reference TRBV19 and TRBJ2-1): DGGITQSPKYLFRKEGQNVTLSCEQNLNHDAMYWYRQDPGQGLRLIYYSQIVNDFQKGDIAEGYSVSREKKESFPLTVTSAQKNPTAFYLCASSIIAGGNEQFFGPGTRLTVL.